The 32 T cell receptor beta chains below all came from one sample that was sequenced in a study of cytomegalovirus exposure and HLA in healthy donors (dated by TCRdb to about 2017). Library construction relied on the immunoSEQ multiplex PCR assay. A mixture of 60 forward primers for TCR Vbeta segments and 13 reverse primers for TCR Jbeta segments was used in the multiplex PCR. Imported from immuneACCESS, the table was reduced by TCRdb to in-frame sequences with V and J called. These copies leave out some clones; in studies compared against another copy, an unresolved V gene accounts for under half, and the cause of the remainder is not known. Here the sample has about 110,000 clones; 65% to 80% occur a single time. Under 6.5% of the sample rests with the top ten. Sequencing was performed on PBMCs. All receptors derive from a woman aged 45-65 years in good health and CMV-seropositive.

This chain uses TRBV25-1 with TRBJ2-1; 7 positions agree with TRBD1. V shed 3 bases, J shed 6 bases, and the junction held 2 bases outside the gene matches. CDR3 length: 13 residues. In germline, CDR1 is MGHDK, CDR2 SYGVNS. For the CDR3, the DNA is TGTGCCAGCAGTGAGGCAGGGGGCAATGAGCAGTTCTTC. This sequence encodes CASSEAGGNEQFF.

V usage is TRBV11-1 and J usage is TRBJ1-1, with 8 bases identical to TRBD1. Unmatched junction bases numbered 6, after V lost 4 bases and J lost 2 bases. The CDR3 totals 15 residues. CDR1 is SGHAT, CDR2 FQDESV, per germline (reference sequence). CDR3 amino acids: CASSYQGQGNTEAFF. The CDR3 DNA reads as TGTGCCAGCAGCTATCAAGGACAGGGAAACACTGAAGCTTTCTTT.

The V call is TRBV7-9, the J call TRBJ1-4; 8 bases line up with TRBD1. The germline CDR1 and CDR2 sequences are SEHNR and FQNEAQ (reference sequence). This CDR3 is built from 15 residues. V gave up 6 bases and J gave up 7 bases; unmatched junction bases: 10. As DNA, the CDR3 is TGTGCCAGCAGTGCTCCCGGGACAGGAGTTGAAAAACTGTTTTTT. Residues: CASSAPGTGVEKLFF.

The V call is TRBV28, the J call TRBJ2-7; 7 nucleotides match TRBD1. The CDR3 is made up of 16 amino acids. Looked up from germline, CDR1 is MDHEN and CDR2 is SYDVKM. Unmatched junction bases numbered 12, after V lost 5 bases and J lost 2 bases. This chain's CDR3 is CASSPSDRRGAYEQYF. Written as DNA, the CDR3 is TGTGCCAGCAGTCCCTCGGACAGGCGAGGAGCCTACGAGCAGTACTTC.

The chain recombines TRBV7-2 with TRBJ2-1; TRBD2 matches 11 bases. V shed 2 bases and J 2 bases; nucleotides not matched to a gene: 5. Germline V gene lookup returns CDR1 SGHTA and CDR2 FQGNSA. The CDR3 is 17 residues long. The CDR3 protein is CASSLIGTSGTYNEQFF. CDR3 coding DNA: TGTGCCAGCAGCTTAATCGGGACTAGCGGAACCTACAATGAGCAGTTCTTC.

The rearrangement uses TRBV4-2 and TRBJ2-3; 13 nucleotides line up with TRBD2. V shed 3 bases, J shed 2 bases, and the junction held 5 bases outside the gene matches. Germline V gene data show CDR1 as LGHNA and CDR2 as YNFKEQ. CDR3 length: 17 residues. CDR3 residues: CASSHSLAGGNTDTQYF. The DNA of the CDR3 is TGTGCCAGCAGCCACTCACTAGCGGGGGGGAACACAGATACGCAGTATTTT.

This clone was counted a few times. This CDR3 is also generated by other DNA sequences in the sample. J is TRBJ1-3 and V is TRBV6-5; the D is unclear. This CDR3 contains 14 residues. Germline V gene sequence: CDR1 MNHEY, CDR2 SVGAGI. Trimming took 6 bases from V and 0 from J, leaving 9 bases between them. DNA for the CDR3: TGTGCCAGCAGCTACAGAGGCTCTGGAAACACCATATATTTT. This gives the protein CASSYRGSGNTIYF.

Only a few counts were recorded for this clone. The V and J genes are TRBV5-1 and TRBJ2-6, with a tentative D call TRBD1 (5 bases). CDR3 length: 15 amino acids. V lost 4 bases to trimming and J lost 4 bases, with 12 bases between them. Germline V gene data show CDR1 as SGHRS and CDR2 as YFSETQ. The DNA for the CDR3 is TGCGCCAGCAGCCTCAGGGAAAGCGGGGCCAACGTCCTGACTTTC. Translation: CASSLRESGANVLTF.

The CDR3 nucleotides are TGTGCCAGCAGTTTAGTAAAGGGGGAAGGGAATGGCTACACCTTC. Amino acid sequence: CASSLVKGEGNGYTF. The rearrangement links TRBV27 to TRBJ1-2; TRBD1 is a possible D gene (6 bases). Germline V CDR1 and CDR2: MNHEY, SMNVEV (reference sequence). The CDR3 consists of 15 residues. Trimming left V 2 bases short and J 6 bases short, with 16 bases between.

Here the CDR3 reads CASSHPKETQYF. For the CDR3, the DNA is TGTGCCAGCAGCCATCCCAAAGAGACCCAGTACTTC. The chain has TRBV14 and TRBJ2-5, with D uncertain. The CDR3 has 12 amino acids. Trimming left V 3 bases short and J 3 bases short, with 5 bases between. The germline V gene has CDR1 SGHDN and CDR2 FVKESK.

The chain employs TRBV7-3 and TRBJ2-3, with a tentative D call TRBD2 (5 bases). Trimming removed 5 bases from V and 2 bases from J, with 11 bases in between. This CDR3 has 14 amino acids. The germline CDR1 and CDR2 sequences are SGHTA and FQGTGA. Here the CDR3 DNA reads TGTGCCAGCAGCCCTGGACTCTACACAGATACGCAGTATTTT. Translated, it gives CASSPGLYTDTQYF.

This clone was counted between two and nine times. V usage is TRBV11-1 and J usage is TRBJ2-7; 8 bases align to TRBD2. The V gene end was trimmed by 8 bases and the J gene end by 3 bases; junction bases not matched to a gene: 9. CDR3 length equals 14 residues. CDR1 is SGHAT, CDR2 FQDESV, per germline (reference sequence). The CDR3 is CASGHSGDHYEQYF. The DNA for the CDR3 is TGTGCCAGCGGACATAGCGGGGACCACTACGAGCAGTACTTC.

The rearrangement joins TRBV28 to TRBJ2-7, with TRBD1 matching 8 bases. The CDR3 consists of 17 residues. Germline CDR1 reads MDHEN; CDR2 reads SYDVKM. After removal of 5 bases from V and 2 bases from J, the junction contained 14 bases not matched to a gene. In nucleotides, the CDR3 is TGTGCCAGCAGTGCTCCCCCTGGACAGGGAAACCCCTACGAGCAGTACTTC. Encoded protein: CASSAPPGQGNPYEQYF.

The V gene is TRBV9, the J gene TRBJ2-3; TRBD2 aligns across 12 bases. J was trimmed by 0 bases and V by 0 bases; bases with no gene match: 14. The CDR3 has 21 residues. CDR1 is SGDLS and CDR2 is YYNGEE in the germline V gene. The CDR3 loop is CASSVGVLAGGSLPSTDTQYF. In nucleotides, the CDR3 is TGTGCCAGCAGCGTAGGAGTACTAGCGGGGGGATCCCTCCCGAGCACAGATACGCAGTATTTT.

This sequence joins TRBV27 and TRBJ2-3, with 8 positions matching TRBD1. CDR3 length: 14 residues. Germline CDR1 is MNHEY and CDR2 is SMNVEV (reference sequence). Trimming took 5 bases from V and 3 from J; bases not matched to a gene: 4. CDR3 in DNA: TGTGCCAGCAGTCTCAGGGGGCGTACAGATACGCAGTATTTT. Translating it yields CASSLRGRTDTQYF.

The genes are TRBV27 and TRBJ1-4, with D perhaps TRBD1 (6 bases). CDR1 is MNHEY, CDR2 SMNVEV, per germline (reference sequence). This CDR3 contains 14 residues. The V end was cut by 6 bases, the J end by 7 bases, with 15 bases between. CDR3 in amino acids: CASRLTGAGEKLFF. The CDR3 nucleotides are TGTGCCAGCAGGCTGACAGGCGCGGGTGAAAAACTGTTTTTT.

As concerns this clone: A junction boundary mismatches the germline segment, possibly from a read error. This rearrangement joins TRBV7-3 to TRBJ1-1, with 9 bases identical to TRBD1. The CDR3 is made up of 15 amino acids. In germline, CDR1 is SGHTA, CDR2 FQGTGA. CDR3 nucleotide sequence: TGTGCCAGCAGCCTAACAGGGGGCCGGGGCACTGAAGCTTTCTTT. It codes for CASSLTGGRGTEAFF.

J is TRBJ2-2 and V is TRBV5-1, with TRBD2 matching 7 bases. This CDR3 comprises 16 residues. The V segment lost 0 bases and the J segment 1 base; nucleotides outside the gene matches: 3. CDR1 and CDR2 from the germline V gene are SGHRS and YFSETQ. Here the CDR3 reads CASSLVSSGNTGELFF. DNA for the CDR3: TGCGCCAGCAGCTTGGTGTCTAGCGGGAACACCGGGGAGCTGTTTTTT. Looking up the rest from reference TRBV5-1 and TRBJ2-2 gives the full variable domain: KAGVTQTPRYLIKTRGQQVTLSCSPISGHRSVSWYQQTPGQGLQFLFEYFSETQRNKGNFPGRFSGRQFSNSRSEMNVSTLELGDSALYLCASSLVSSGNTGELFFGEGSRLTVL.

This clone was observed many times. The V and J genes are TRBV7-2 and TRBJ1-5; D remains unclear. CDR3 length: 16 amino acids. Germline V gives CDR1 SGHTA, CDR2 FQGNSA. Deletions cut 5 bases from V and 3 bases from J, with 17 bases between. The CDR3 here is CASSREVGGVNQPQHF. CDR3 in DNA: TGTGCCAGCAGCCGGGAAGTCGGAGGAGTCAATCAGCCCCAGCATTTT.

The chain is built from TRBV18 and TRBJ2-5, with 9 bases aligning to TRBD2. The V gene end was trimmed by 2 bases and the J gene end by 0 bases; junction bases not matched to a gene: 4. Germline CDR1 and CDR2: KGHSH and LQKENI. CDR3 size: 16 residues. The CDR3 reads CASSPKASGDQETQYF. CDR3 DNA: TGTGCCAGCTCACCAAAGGCTAGCGGGGACCAAGAGACCCAGTACTTC.

Only one count was recorded for this clone. The chain is built from TRBV9 and TRBJ2-3, with TRBD2 matching 8 bases. The CDR3 has 16 amino acids. Germline values: CDR1 SGDLS, CDR2 YYNGEE. The J segment lost 1 base and the V segment lost 4 bases, leaving 8 bases of the junction unmatched. The CDR3 nucleotides are TGTGCCAGCAGCCGCCGGGGGGGCGTCGGCACAGATACGCAGTATTTT. Protein sequence: CASSRRGGVGTDTQYF.

This chain links TRBV28 with TRBJ1-1, with a possible D match to TRBD1 (5 bases). There are 13 residues in the CDR3. With 3 bases removed from V and 6 bases from J, the gap between germline ends came to 11 bases. Germline V CDR1 and CDR2: MDHEN, SYDVKM. As DNA, the CDR3 is TGTGCCAGCAGTTTGGGGGGTTCTGCTGAAGCTTTCTTT. Its translation: CASSLGGSAEAFF.

V is TRBV28 and J is TRBJ1-1; TRBD1 aligns across 7 bases. The CDR3 sequence is 14 residues long. Germline CDR1 and CDR2: MDHEN and SYDVKM. Trimming removed 5 bases from V and 2 bases from J; junction bases left unmatched: 5. The CDR3 DNA follows: TGTGCCAGCAGTCTTGGGACAGTCAACACTGAAGCTTTCTTT. Protein product: CASSLGTVNTEAFF.

The chain joins TRBV5-1 to TRBJ1-2; perhaps TRBD1 as D (5 bases). V shed 0 bases and J shed 7 bases, with 22 bases lying between them. Germline-derived CDR1 and CDR2 are SGHRS and YFSETQ. The CDR3 runs 17 residues. CDR3 nucleotides: TGCGCCAGCAGCTTGGGAGGGACTTTGGGGCCCCGCGGTGGCTACACCTTC. It encodes CASSLGGTLGPRGGYTF. Using reference TRBV5-1 and TRBJ1-2 for the parts outside the CDR3, the full variable domain is KAGVTQTPRYLIKTRGQQVTLSCSPISGHRSVSWYQQTPGQGLQFLFEYFSETQRNKGNFPGRFSGRQFSNSRSEMNVSTLELGDSALYLCASSLGGTLGPRGGYTFGSGTRLTVV.

On this clone: A junction end diverges from the germline sequence, so it may reflect a read error. Different DNA sequences within this sample yield the same CDR3. The chain couples TRBV7-2 to TRBJ1-5; D perhaps matches TRBD1 (6 bases). The CDR3 is 15 amino acids. Germline CDR1 SGHTA, CDR2 FQGNSA. CDR3 amino acids: CASSLTDRSNQPQHF. The CDR3 DNA is TGTGCCAGCAGCTTGACCGACAGGAGCAACCAGCCCCAGCATTTT. The entire variable domain, with the rest obtained from reference TRBV7-2 and TRBJ1-5, is as follows: GAGVSQSPSNKVTEKGKDVELRCDPISGHTALYWYRQSLGQGLEFLIYFQGNSAPDKSGLPSDRFSAERTGGSVSTLTIQRTQQEDSAVYLCASSLTDRSNQPQHFGDGTRLSIL.

The V call is TRBV19, the J call TRBJ1-5, with TRBD1 matching 8 bases. Germline V gene lookup returns CDR1 LNHDA and CDR2 SQIVND (reference sequence). V was pared by 6 bases and J by 6 bases, with 16 bases of the junction left unmatched. The CDR3 totals 17 residues. The chain's CDR3 is CASRIGPGGALGQPQHF. In DNA form, the CDR3 reads TGTGCCAGTAGGATTGGGCCAGGGGGCGCCTTAGGTCAGCCCCAGCATTTT.

This chain connects TRBV16 to TRBJ2-7; 7 nucleotides match TRBD2. V gave up 0 bases and J gave up 6 bases; unmatched junction bases: 5. The CDR3 covers 14 residues. Germline CDR1 and CDR2: KGHSY and FQNENV. The CDR3 nucleotides are TGTGCCAGCAGCCAATCGGTAGGCGGGAGCGAGCAGTACTTC. It codes for CASSQSVGGSEQYF. The complete variable domain, with remaining parts taken from reference TRBV16 and TRBJ2-7, reads GEEVAQTPKHLVRGEGQKAKLYCAPIKGHSYVFWYQQVLKNEFKFLISFQNENVFDETGMPKERFSAKCLPNSPCSLEIQATKLEDSAVYFCASSQSVGGSEQYFGPGTRLTVT.

V and J are TRBV2 and TRBJ1-1; D is unresolved. V was pared by 7 bases and J by 1 base, with 10 bases between. Germline V gene lookup returns CDR1 SNHLY and CDR2 FYNNEI. The CDR3 is 13 residues long. The CDR3 DNA follows: TGTGCCAGCAAAATCGAGAGGAACACTGAAGCTTTCTTT. Its translation: CASKIERNTEAFF.

There are a few counts of this clone. The chain links TRBV19 to TRBJ2-3; 7 nucleotides line up with TRBD1. This CDR3 contains 18 residues. V gave up 4 bases and J gave up 0 bases; unmatched junction bases: 13. CDR1 and CDR2 from the germline V gene are LNHDA and SQIVND (reference sequence). The CDR3 reads CASSTQDRRRTSTDTQYF. The CDR3 nucleotides are TGTGCCAGTAGTACCCAGGACAGGCGCCGAACTAGCACAGATACGCAGTATTTT.

This clone has just a few counts. The J gene is TRBJ1-1, the V gene TRBV11-3, with 11 bases lining up with TRBD1. V lost 5 bases and J lost 5; bases outside the gene matches: 4. The CDR3 loop spans 14 amino acids. Germline CDR1 reads SGHNT; CDR2 reads YENEEA. The CDR3 region has the DNA TGTGCCAGCAGCGTTGGGACAGGGGGAACTGAAGCTTTCTTT. Protein: CASSVGTGGTEAFF.

This clone was seen a few times. V and J are TRBV6-6 and TRBJ2-7; possible D gene TRBD1, 6 bases. This CDR3 is 14 amino acids long. The germline V gene encodes CDR1 MNHNY and CDR2 SVGAGI (reference sequence). Trimming stripped 6 bases from V and 6 bases from J, with 18 bases between. CDR3 sequence: CASSPLQGRGEQYF. The CDR3 bases are TGTGCCAGCAGCCCCTTGCAGGGGCGCGGCGAGCAGTACTTC.

The chain uses TRBV27 and TRBJ2-7; D might be TRBD2 (7 bases). V dropped 6 bases and J dropped 2 bases, with 20 bases sitting between them. CDR3 length: 16 amino acids. CDR1 MNHEY and CDR2 SMNVEV come from the germline V gene (reference sequence). DNA for the CDR3: TGTGCCAGCAGCCCTATCGGGCACGGGGGGCCCTACGAGCAGTACTTC. This codes for CASSPIGHGGPYEQYF.